Each of the 18 T cell receptor beta chains below was sequenced from the same sample in a study of T cell repertoires in cytomegalovirus infection. A single record per CDR3 protein comes from TCRdb applying MiXCR to the reads. Of approximately 500,000 distinct CDR3 sequences in the sample, approximately 15% were seen once. Sequences were obtained from CD8+ T cells from PBMCs. Receptors were obtained from a human donor in good health (CMV status not recorded). Some clones in this sample may be carry-over from other donors' samples.

V is TRBV27 and J is TRBJ1-6; TRBD1 might be the D (6 bases). The CDR3 is 13 amino acids. The V end lost 5 bases, the J end lost 8 bases, and 10 bases lay between the germline ends. CDR1 and CDR2 from the germline V gene are MNHEY and SMNVEV (reference sequence). In DNA, the CDR3 is TGTGCCAGCAGTGGGGGGCCCGATTCACCCCTCCACTTT. Its translation is CASSGGPDSPLHF.

This clonotype occurred a few times. The V call is TRBV19, the J call TRBJ1-1; the match to TRBD1 covers 10 bases. The CDR3 has 13 residues. The germline CDR1 and CDR2 sequences are LNHDA and SQIVND (reference sequence). The trim removed 11 bases at V and 0 bases at J, leaving 3 bases unmatched. The CDR3, as DNA: TGTGCCGGCGGGACAGGGGTGAACACTGAAGCTTTCTTT. Translated, it gives CAGGTGVNTEAFF.

This clonotype was counted only a few times. The rearrangement uses TRBV19 and TRBJ1-5; 7 nucleotides align to TRBD1. This CDR3 has 15 residues. V dropped 7 bases and J dropped 0; count of bases not matched to a gene: 6. Germline CDR1 and CDR2: LNHDA and SQIVND (reference sequence). For the CDR3, the DNA is TGTGCCAGTAACGGACAGGCCTATAGCAATCAGCCCCAGCATTTT. This translates into CASNGQAYSNQPQHF.

The table lists this clonotype with a few counts. The CDR3 coding sequence is TGCGCCAGCAGCTTGTATGTTTTAGACGAGCAGTACTTC. The encoded protein is CASSLYVLDEQYF. The chain has TRBV5-1 and TRBJ2-7; no firm D call. Germline CDR1 is SGHRS and CDR2 is YFSETQ. The CDR3 totals 13 residues. The V end lost 1 base, the J end lost 5 bases, and 10 bases lay between the germline ends.

V usage is TRBV25-1 and J usage is TRBJ2-5, with 13 bases lining up with TRBD2. Germline loops: CDR1 MGHDK, CDR2 SYGVNS. CDR3 length: 15 amino acids. Losses at the gene ends were 4 bases for V and 4 bases for J; bases not matched to a gene: 3. The CDR3 reads CASSGTSGRLETQYF. CDR3 sequence (DNA): TGTGCCAGCAGTGGGACTAGCGGGAGATTAGAGACCCAGTACTTC.

This clonotype was found many times. The rearrangement links TRBV5-5 to TRBJ1-1; D is undetermined. Germline V CDR1 and CDR2: SGHKS, YYEKEE (reference sequence). The length of the CDR3 is 12 residues. The V gene lost 0 bases and the J gene lost 6 bases, with 6 bases spanning the gap. CDR3 loop: CASSLARSEAFF. The CDR3 DNA reads TGTGCCAGCAGCTTGGCAAGGTCTGAAGCTTTCTTT.

J is TRBJ2-7 and V is TRBV29-1, with TRBD2 matching 10 bases. The ends lost 1 base at V and 7 bases at J; junction bases unmatched: 7. Germline lookup yields CDR1 SQVTM and CDR2 ANQGSEA. This CDR3 comprises 14 residues. The CDR3 DNA follows: TGCAGCGTTGAAGGTCTAGCGGGAGTTCGGGAGCAGTACTTC. It specifies CSVEGLAGVREQYF.

The rearrangement joins TRBV27 to TRBJ2-5, with D possibly being TRBD2 (6 bases). The germline CDR1 and CDR2 sequences are MNHEY and SMNVEV (reference sequence). V was cut by 5 bases and J by 7 bases, with 14 bases left in between. The CDR3 loop spans 13 amino acids. The CDR3 here is CASSGGYGGTQYF. Written as DNA, the CDR3 is TGTGCCAGCAGTGGGGGGTACGGTGGGACCCAGTACTTC.

This clonotype was seen at least ten times. V is TRBV7-9 and J is TRBJ2-5; tentative D call: TRBD2 (7 bases). This CDR3 spans 14 amino acids. Germline CDR1 SEHNR, CDR2 FQNEAQ (reference sequence). The germline V and J ends were trimmed by 5 bases and 5 bases, with 15 bases remaining between them. CDR3 sequence reads: CASSGLGGTETQYF. The CDR3 region has the DNA TGTGCCAGCAGCGGACTAGGGGGGACGGAGACCCAGTACTTC.

The genes are TRBV9 and TRBJ2-5, with 10 bases matching TRBD2. Germline V gene sequence: CDR1 SGDLS, CDR2 YYNGEE. J lost 5 bases, V lost 4 bases, and 5 bases had no gene match. The CDR3 length is 14 residues. CDR3 DNA sequence: TGTGCCAGCAGCAAGAGCGGGGGGGCTGAGACCCAGTACTTC. Translated, it gives CASSKSGGAETQYF. Together with reference TRBV9 and TRBJ2-5, the CDR3 gives the full variable domain: DSGVTQTPKHLITATGQRVTLRCSPRSGDLSVYWYQQSLDQGLQFLIQYYNGEERAKGNILERFSAQQFPDLHSELNLSSLELGDSALYFCASSKSGGAETQYFGPGTRLLVL.

This chain uses TRBV2 with TRBJ2-1; D gene ambiguous. V was trimmed by 1 base and J by 6 bases, leaving 7 bases between them. The CDR3 is made up of 13 amino acids. Germline lookup yields CDR1 SNHLY and CDR2 FYNNEI. CDR3 nucleotides: TGTGCCAGCAGTGAAGGTTCGGGCAATGAGCAGTTCTTC. Its protein is CASSEGSGNEQFF.

There are a few counts of this clonotype. The rearrangement joins TRBV20-1 to TRBJ2-1; 12 bases agree with TRBD2. The V segment lost 0 bases and the J segment 0 bases; nucleotides outside the gene matches: 3. This CDR3 has 17 amino acids. CDR1 is DFQATT, CDR2 SNEGSKA, per germline (reference sequence). The CDR3: CSARDLTSGSSYNEQFF. For the CDR3, the DNA is TGCAGTGCTAGAGATTTGACTAGCGGGAGCTCCTACAATGAGCAGTTCTTC.

Here the CDR3 reads CASSSGHFYEQYF. For the CDR3, the DNA is TGTGCCAGCAGTTCCGGACACTTCTACGAGCAGTACTTC. The rearrangement joins TRBV27 to TRBJ2-7; D possibly corresponds to TRBD1 (5 bases). The CDR3 has 13 amino acids. The V end lost 4 bases, the J end lost 3 bases, and 10 bases lay between the germline ends. In germline, CDR1 is MNHEY, CDR2 SMNVEV (reference sequence).

V is TRBV2 and J is TRBJ2-7; a possible D gene is TRBD2 (5 bases). CDR1 is SNHLY, CDR2 FYNNEI, per germline. Deletions cut 2 bases from V and 11 bases from J, with 22 bases between. This CDR3 is built from 15 residues. The CDR3 is CASSESGRKDAEEYF. The CDR3 DNA sequence: TGTGCCAGCAGTGAAAGCGGCAGGAAGGATGCGGAGGAGTACTTC.

This clonotype was seen ten or more times. This chain uses TRBV11-2 with TRBJ2-7; TRBD2 matches at 9 bases. Germline V lookup: CDR1 SGHAT, CDR2 FQNNGV. V was clipped by 2 bases and J by 7 bases; unmatched bases: 9. The CDR3 is made up of 15 amino acids. The CDR3 sequence: CASSLQAGGLKEQYF. In nucleotides, the CDR3 is TGTGCCAGCAGCTTACAGGCGGGGGGGCTGAAGGAGCAGTACTTC.

V and J are TRBV6-2 or TRBV6-3 and TRBJ2-7; D is unclear. This CDR3 comprises 13 residues. Trimming cost V 5 bases and J 9 bases, with 17 bases left between them. CDR1 MNHEY and CDR2 SVGEGT come from the germline V gene. The CDR3 sequence is CASSTRCHEVQYF. In DNA form, the CDR3 reads TGTGCCAGCAGTACCCGGTGTCATGAGGTGCAGTACTTC.

This clonotype showed up many times. CDR3 amino acids: CASSRPPMAGFGLAQHF. The CDR3, as DNA: TGTGCCAGCAGCCGTCCCCCAATGGCGGGATTTGGGTTGGCCCAGCATTTT. The J gene is TRBJ1-5, the V gene TRBV7-8; the D is unclear. With 5 bases removed from V and 11 bases from J, the gap between germline ends came to 28 bases. Germline V gene sequence: CDR1 SGHVS, CDR2 FQNEAQ. The CDR3 length is 17 residues.

This chain links TRBV9 with TRBJ2-2; no definite D call. Germline-derived CDR1 and CDR2 are SGDLS and YYNGEE. The V gene lost 2 bases and the J gene lost 5 bases, with 7 bases spanning the gap. The CDR3 is 13 residues long. CDR3 sequence reads: CASSVDGTGELFF. The CDR3 coding sequence is TGTGCCAGCAGCGTCGATGGGACCGGGGAGCTGTTTTTT.